Reported below is one TCR beta chain. This entry is derived from a study of shared clonotypes between healthy human individuals. CDR1 is SGHDN, CDR2 FVKESK, per germline. Trimming took 4 bases from V and 0 from J, leaving 17 bases between them. The CDR3 has 17 amino acids. Here immunoSEQ multiplex PCR was the method, and the copy in TCRdb shows in-frame clones only, minus some. This sample has just over 2,000,000 clones, with less than 95% found just once. Naive CD8 cells comprised CD45RO-negative, CCR7-positively selected cells, excluding terminally differentiated effector memory CD45RA+ cells. The J gene is TRBJ2-3, the V gene TRBV14; D might be TRBD2 (6 bases). What was sequenced was naive CD8+ T cells sorted from blood. The receptor was isolated from a man in his late teens or twenties in good health. The CDR3 sequence: CASSLILAAPSTDTQYF. The CDR3 DNA reads as TGTGCCAGCAGCCTCATACTAGCAGCCCCTAGCACAGATACGCAGTATTTT.